These T cell receptor beta chains were read from a single sample in a study of blood T cell repertoires in COVID-19. The assay was immunoSEQ multiplex PCR, and TCRdb's table has in-frame clones only and misses some. Of more than 100,000 clones in the sample, roughly 91% were seen once. Sequenced material: peripheral blood. The receptors were sampled from a man in his fifties with active or convalescent COVID-19. Both conserved end residues are part of each CDR3. Each record gives: clone size, J gene, V gene, CDR3 length, D gene, CDR3 DNA, CDR3 protein. D genes are given only for firm matches. Not every row has a clone size; where given, it reads once, few, many or a size class.

clone size: .; J gene: TRBJ1-1; V gene: TRBV14; CDR3 length: 15; D gene: TRBD1; CDR3 DNA: TGTGCCAGCAGCCAGACCGATTTCAGGGGGGCAAGGGCTTTCTTT; CDR3 protein: CASSQTDFRGARAFF
clone size: .; J gene: TRBJ2-5; V gene: TRBV6-5; CDR3 length: 14; D gene: TRBD1; CDR3 DNA: TGTGCCAGCTGGTTGGACAGGGGGCGGGAGACCCAGTACTTC; CDR3 protein: CASWLDRGRETQYF
clone size: .; J gene: TRBJ1-1; V gene: TRBV3-1/TRBV3-2; CDR3 length: 16; D gene: .; CDR3 DNA: TGTGCCAGCAGCCAAGCGTTGGGCATAACCAACACTGAAGCTTTCTTT; CDR3 protein: CASSQALGITNTEAFF
clone size: .; J gene: TRBJ1-1; V gene: TRBV19; CDR3 length: 12; D gene: TRBD1; CDR3 DNA: TGTGCCAGTACCCAACAGGGGTCTGGAGCTTTCTTT; CDR3 protein: CASTQQGSGAFF
clone size: .; J gene: TRBJ1-6; V gene: TRBV28; CDR3 length: 14; D gene: .; CDR3 DNA: TGTGCCAGCAGTTTTTACAGCAGTAATTCACCCCTCCACTTT; CDR3 protein: CASSFYSSNSPLHF
clone size: .; J gene: TRBJ2-7; V gene: TRBV4-1; CDR3 length: 15; D gene: TRBD1; CDR3 DNA: TGCGCCAGCAGCCAGGGGACAGGGATCACCTACGAGCAGTACTTC; CDR3 protein: CASSQGTGITYEQYF
clone size: .; J gene: TRBJ1-5; V gene: TRBV28; CDR3 length: 17; D gene: .; CDR3 DNA: TGTGCCAGCAGTTTCCCCGGGGGGGGCGTAGGCAATCAGCCCCAGCATTTT; CDR3 protein: CASSFPGGGVGNQPQHF
clone size: .; J gene: TRBJ1-1; V gene: TRBV10-3; CDR3 length: 13; D gene: TRBD1; CDR3 DNA: TGTGCCATCAAGGGGGCCAGAGCCCTTGAAGCTTTCTTT; CDR3 protein: CAIKGARALEAFF
clone size: .; J gene: TRBJ1-1; V gene: TRBV6-6; CDR3 length: 13; D gene: .; CDR3 DNA: TGTGCCAGCAGTTATGCAGAGAACACTGAAGCTTTCTTT; CDR3 protein: CASSYAENTEAFF
clone size: .; J gene: TRBJ1-1; V gene: TRBV5-1; CDR3 length: 13; D gene: .; CDR3 DNA: TGCGCCAGCAGCTTCGGGGGAGTTACTGAAGCTTTCTTT; CDR3 protein: CASSFGGVTEAFF
clone size: .; J gene: TRBJ2-5; V gene: TRBV11-2; CDR3 length: 15; D gene: .; CDR3 DNA: TGTGCCAGCAGCTTAGACCTCAACAGGCCAGAGACCCAGTACTTC; CDR3 protein: CASSLDLNRPETQYF
clone size: .; J gene: TRBJ1-2; V gene: TRBV10-1; CDR3 length: 14; D gene: .; CDR3 DNA: TGCGCCAGCAGTGAGTCCGGACAGAGCTATGGCTACACCTTC; CDR3 protein: CASSESGQSYGYTF
clone size: .; J gene: TRBJ2-7; V gene: TRBV27; CDR3 length: 14; D gene: TRBD1; CDR3 DNA: TGTGCCAGCAGGGGGACAGGGTGGACCTACGAGCAGTACTTC; CDR3 protein: CASRGTGWTYEQYF
clone size: .; J gene: TRBJ2-1; V gene: TRBV11-3; CDR3 length: 19; D gene: TRBD1; CDR3 DNA: TGTGCCAGCAGCCCGAGGGGACAGGGATCGACAAGCTCCTACAATGAGCAGTTCTTC; CDR3 protein: CASSPRGQGSTSSYNEQFF
clone size: .; J gene: TRBJ2-6; V gene: TRBV15; CDR3 length: 20; D gene: TRBD2; CDR3 DNA: TGTGCCACCAGCAACAAGGGACTAGCGGGCCAACCCTCTGGGGCCAACGTCCTGACTTTC; CDR3 protein: CATSNKGLAGQPSGANVLTF
clone size: .; J gene: TRBJ2-5; V gene: TRBV5-4; CDR3 length: 17; D gene: TRBD1; CDR3 DNA: TGTGCCAGCAGCTCATCACGGACAGGGATTGGCGAAGAGACCCAGTACTTC; CDR3 protein: CASSSSRTGIGEETQYF
clone size: .; J gene: TRBJ2-7; V gene: TRBV29-1; CDR3 length: 11; D gene: .; CDR3 DNA: TGCAGCGCTGTCCGGGCCTACGAGCAGTACTTC; CDR3 protein: CSAVRAYEQYF
clone size: .; J gene: TRBJ2-7; V gene: TRBV27; CDR3 length: 15; D gene: TRBD1; CDR3 DNA: TGTGCCAGCAGTCCGATAGGGACAGCCATCCACGAGCAGTACTTC; CDR3 protein: CASSPIGTAIHEQYF
clone size: .; J gene: TRBJ2-6; V gene: TRBV24-1; CDR3 length: 18; D gene: .; CDR3 DNA: TGTGCCACCAGTGATGGGCTGAGACAAGCCTCTGGGGCCAACGTCCTGACTTTC; CDR3 protein: CATSDGLRQASGANVLTF
clone size: .; J gene: TRBJ2-6; V gene: TRBV5-1; CDR3 length: 20; D gene: TRBD2; CDR3 DNA: TGCGCCAGCAGCCCCCTCCCAGGACTAGCGGGAACTTCTGGGGCCAACGTCCTGACTTTC; CDR3 protein: CASSPLPGLAGTSGANVLTF
clone size: .; J gene: TRBJ1-1; V gene: TRBV25-1; CDR3 length: 16; D gene: .; CDR3 DNA: TGTGCCACCCGGGGGGTCCCTGGGTTTTGGGGGACTGAAGCTTTCTTT; CDR3 protein: CATRGVPGFWGTEAFF
clone size: few; J gene: TRBJ1-6; V gene: TRBV11-2; CDR3 length: 13; D gene: .; CDR3 DNA: TGTGCCAGCAGCTTTCAGGCCGGTTCACCCCTCCACTTT; CDR3 protein: CASSFQAGSPLHF
clone size: .; J gene: TRBJ2-7; V gene: TRBV27; CDR3 length: 13; D gene: TRBD1; CDR3 DNA: TGTGCCAGCAGTCCGGACAGGGTGAGGGAGCAGTACTTC; CDR3 protein: CASSPDRVREQYF
clone size: .; J gene: TRBJ2-7; V gene: TRBV19; CDR3 length: 14; D gene: .; CDR3 DNA: TGTGCCAGTAGTAATCAACGGAGCTCCTACGAGCAGTACTTC; CDR3 protein: CASSNQRSSYEQYF
clone size: few; J gene: TRBJ1-1; V gene: TRBV6-1; CDR3 length: 14; D gene: .; CDR3 DNA: TGTGCCAGCAGTGAAGTACAGGCAGCCACTGAAGCTTTCTTT; CDR3 protein: CASSEVQAATEAFF
clone size: .; J gene: TRBJ2-1; V gene: TRBV7-9; CDR3 length: 15; D gene: TRBD1; CDR3 DNA: TGTGCCAGCAGCATCCGGGACAGGGGGCACAATGAGCAGTTCTTC; CDR3 protein: CASSIRDRGHNEQFF
clone size: .; J gene: TRBJ2-1; V gene: TRBV28; CDR3 length: 15; D gene: TRBD2; CDR3 DNA: TGTGCCAGCAGTCCAAGCGGGAGGGCGCACAATGAGCAGTTCTTC; CDR3 protein: CASSPSGRAHNEQFF
clone size: .; J gene: TRBJ2-7; V gene: TRBV21-1; CDR3 length: 10; D gene: .; CDR3 DNA: TGTGCCAGCAGCAGCGAGCCTCAGTACTTC; CDR3 protein: CASSSEPQYF
clone size: .; J gene: TRBJ2-1; V gene: TRBV5-4; CDR3 length: 15; D gene: .; CDR3 DNA: TGTGCCAGCAGCTCGTCCGGGGTTTGGGTCAATGAGCAGTTCTTC; CDR3 protein: CASSSSGVWVNEQFF
clone size: .; J gene: TRBJ1-5; V gene: TRBV2; CDR3 length: 14; D gene: .; CDR3 DNA: TGTGCCAGCAGTAACATTCGCCTTGGTCAGCCCCAGCATTTT; CDR3 protein: CASSNIRLGQPQHF
clone size: .; J gene: TRBJ1-2; V gene: TRBV27; CDR3 length: 15; D gene: .; CDR3 DNA: TGTGCCAGCAGTTTACGTCCCGACGGACTTTATGGCTACACCTTC; CDR3 protein: CASSLRPDGLYGYTF
clone size: few; J gene: TRBJ1-5; V gene: TRBV28; CDR3 length: 15; D gene: TRBD1; CDR3 DNA: TGTGCCAGCAGTCGTCCGGGACAGGGTTTTCAGCCCCAGCATTTT; CDR3 protein: CASSRPGQGFQPQHF
clone size: .; J gene: TRBJ2-1; V gene: TRBV24-1; CDR3 length: 15; D gene: .; CDR3 DNA: TGTGCCACCAGTGACCGCCGTGGAGGCAACAATGAGCAGTTCTTC; CDR3 protein: CATSDRRGGNNEQFF
clone size: .; J gene: TRBJ2-7; V gene: TRBV6-1; CDR3 length: 16; D gene: TRBD1; CDR3 DNA: TGTGCCAGCAGTGAAGTCAGTTGGCAGGGGGCTGAAGAGCAGTACTTC; CDR3 protein: CASSEVSWQGAEEQYF
clone size: .; J gene: TRBJ1-2; V gene: TRBV7-2; CDR3 length: 15; D gene: TRBD1; CDR3 DNA: TGTGCCAGCAGCTTAGCGGCGGACAGGGCGAATGGCTACACCTTC; CDR3 protein: CASSLAADRANGYTF